What follows are 29 T cell receptor beta chains derived from one specimen sequenced in a study of T-cell reconstitution after alpha-beta-depleted transplantation in children. Preparing the TCRbeta library involved the use of unique molecular identifiers. Each CDR3 protein is one row after TCRdb ran MiXCR on the PCR reads. The data hold fewer than 550,000 distinct CDR3 sequences, with under 20% observed a single time. The sample in question was PBMCs, mostly from graft donor cells, obtained 360 days after TCRalphabeta/CD19-depleted stem cell transplant. The receptors shown here come from a boy in the first two years of life who had a stem cell transplant for Wiskott-Aldrich syndrome, so the T cells may come from the graft donor.

Ten or more counts support this clonotype. V gene TRBV7-9 combines with J gene TRBJ2-7, with D possibly matching TRBD2 (5 bases). Trimming removed 3 bases from V and 13 bases from J, with 16 bases in between. CDR3 length: 12 residues. Germline CDR1 reads SEHNR; CDR2 reads FQNEAQ (reference sequence). The CDR3, as DNA: TGTGCCAGCAGCTTGGAGGTTCCTCGTTTATACTTC. It encodes CASSLEVPRLYF. The full variable domain, completed using reference TRBV7-9 and TRBJ2-7, is DTGVSQNPRHKITKRGQNVTFRCDPISEHNRLYWYRQTLGQGPEFLTYFQNEAQLEKSRLLSDRFSAERPKGSFSTLEIQRTEQGDSAMYLCASSLEVPRLYFGPGTRLTVT.

This clonotype was seen more than once but under ten times. The chain has TRBV20-1 and TRBJ2-7, with D possibly matching TRBD2 (7 bases). Germline V gene sequence: CDR1 DFQATT, CDR2 SNEGSKA (reference sequence). Trimming cost V 3 bases and J 0 bases, with 15 bases left between them. The CDR3 length is 15 residues. CDR3 coding DNA: TGCAGTGCTAGTAGCGCGGGGGCGCCCTCCTACGAGCAGTACTTC. Translation: CSASSAGAPSYEQYF.

The gene calls are TRBV2 and TRBJ2-5; 11 bases align to TRBD2. Germline V gene data show CDR1 as SNHLY and CDR2 as FYNNEI. Trimming removed 6 bases from V and 4 bases from J; junction bases left unmatched: 4. This CDR3 has 14 residues. CDR3 bases: TGTGCCAGCAGGAAGGGACTAGCGGTAGAGACCCAGTACTTC. It encodes CASRKGLAVETQYF. Full variable domain (remainder filled in from reference TRBV2 and TRBJ2-5): EPEVTQTPSHQVTQMGQEVILRCVPISNHLYFYWYRQILGQKVEFLVSFYNNEISEKSEIFDDQFSVERPDGSNFTLKIRSTKLEDSAMYFCASRKGLAVETQYFGPGTRLLVL.

The J gene is TRBJ2-2, the V gene TRBV5-1, with TRBD2 matching 7 bases. After removal of 1 base from V and 1 base from J, the junction contained 7 bases not matched to a gene. The CDR3 runs to 17 residues. CDR1 and CDR2 from the germline V gene are SGHRS and YFSETQ. The CDR3 sequence is CASSLKRGDRNTGELFF. The CDR3 DNA reads as TGCGCCAGCAGCTTGAAGCGGGGAGACCGGAACACCGGGGAGCTGTTTTTT. The variable domain in full, with the rest retrieved from reference TRBV5-1 and TRBJ2-2, is KAGVTQTPRYLIKTRGQQVTLSCSPISGHRSVSWYQQTPGQGLQFLFEYFSETQRNKGNFPGRFSGRQFSNSRSEMNVSTLELGDSALYLCASSLKRGDRNTGELFFGEGSRLTVL.

V usage is TRBV18 and J usage is TRBJ1-4; TRBD1 matches at 7 bases. This CDR3 comprises 22 residues. V lost 4 bases, J lost 8 bases, and 31 bases stayed unmatched. CDR1 and CDR2 from the germline V gene are KGHSH and LQKENI. The CDR3 DNA is TGTGCCAGCTCACGAACCATGATACCGAGGGCGACAGGGTCTTTCCCCGACGAAAAACTGTTTTTT. Its translation is CASSRTMIPRATGSFPDEKLFF.

V usage is TRBV10-3 and J usage is TRBJ2-1, with 7 bases matching TRBD1. V shed 5 bases, J shed 4 bases, and the junction held 5 bases outside the gene matches. The CDR3 is made up of 14 amino acids. Germline values: CDR1 ENHRY, CDR2 SYGVKD. The CDR3: CAISLGGLYNEQFF. DNA of the CDR3: TGTGCCATCAGTCTAGGGGGCCTTTACAATGAGCAGTTCTTC.

This clonotype was recorded a few times. In nucleotides, the CDR3 is TGTGCCAGCAGCGAAGTGGGAGGACAGCCCCAGCATTTT. Protein sequence: CASSEVGGQPQHF. The chain combines TRBV5-6 with TRBJ1-5; D is undetermined. V was shortened by 4 bases and J by 7 bases, with 12 bases between the two germline ends. The V gene's germline CDR1 is SGHDT and CDR2 YYEEEE. The CDR3 is made up of 13 amino acids. Full variable domain (rest looked up from reference TRBV5-6 and TRBJ1-5): DAGVTQSPTHLIKTRGQQVTLRCSPKSGHDTVSWYQQALGQGPQFIFQYYEEEERQRGNFPDRFSGHQFPNYSSELNVNALLLGDSALYLCASSEVGGQPQHFGDGTRLSIL.

This CDR3 reads CASSWRGGIAKNIQYF. The DNA of the CDR3 is TGTGCCAGCAGTTGGCGGGGTGGGATAGCCAAAAACATTCAGTACTTC. The V gene is TRBV28, the J gene TRBJ2-4; D might be TRBD2 (6 bases). Between the trimmed V and J ends, which lost 4 bases and 0 bases, there was a span of 13 bases. Looked up from germline, CDR1 is MDHEN and CDR2 is SYDVKM. The CDR3 length is 16 residues.

The chain combines TRBV7-9 with TRBJ1-2; D possibly corresponds to TRBD1 (6 bases). This CDR3 contains 14 residues. V lost 4 bases and J 1 base, leaving 10 bases between the germline ends. Germline CDR1 is SEHNR and CDR2 is FQNEAQ (reference sequence). The CDR3 spells CASSSGTLNYGYTF. CDR3 in DNA: TGTGCCAGCAGCTCCGGGACACTTAACTATGGCTACACCTTC.

The chain recombines TRBV7-8 with TRBJ2-7, with D unresolved. The CDR3 is 14 amino acids. CDR1 is SGHVS, CDR2 FQNEAQ, per germline. The germline V and J ends were trimmed by 0 bases and 2 bases, with 8 bases remaining between them. The CDR3 is CASSLAGYPYEQYF. CDR3 in DNA: TGTGCCAGCAGCTTAGCGGGATACCCCTACGAGCAGTACTTC. Complete variable domain (other parts from reference TRBV7-8 and TRBJ2-7): GAGVSQSPRYKVAKRGQDVALRCDPISGHVSLFWYQQALGQGPEFLTYFQNEAQLDKSGLPSDRFFAERPEGSVSTLKIQRTQQEDSAVYLCASSLAGYPYEQYFGPGTRLTVT.

This clonotype was seen a handful of times. The genes are TRBV28 and TRBJ2-5, with TRBD1 identical over 9 bases. This CDR3 contains 17 residues. Trimming cost V 5 bases and J 7 bases; bases outside gene matches: 17. The germline V gene has CDR1 MDHEN and CDR2 SYDVKM. The CDR3 spells CASSRVQGADMFGTQYF. The DNA of the CDR3 is TGTGCCAGCAGTCGTGTACAGGGGGCTGATATGTTCGGGACCCAGTACTTC.

This clonotype showed up just a few times. The chain combines TRBV29-1 with TRBJ2-5; the match to TRBD2 covers 9 bases. V was clipped by 7 bases and J by 4 bases; unmatched bases: 10. The length of the CDR3 is 14 residues. Germline assignment: CDR1 SQVTM and CDR2 ANQGSEA. The CDR3 here is CSADVGLAIETQYF. The CDR3 nucleotides are TGCAGCGCCGACGTTGGACTAGCGATAGAGACCCAGTACTTC.

The V call is TRBV12-3 or TRBV12-4, the J call TRBJ2-2; 10 bases match TRBD1. The trim removed 6 bases at V and 0 bases at J, leaving 4 bases unmatched. CDR3 length equals 16 residues. CDR3 DNA sequence: TGTGCCAGCAGGGACGGACAGGGGGCGAACACCGGGGAGCTGTTTTTT. This encodes CASRDGQGANTGELFF.

This clonotype was seen a handful of times. The genes are TRBV6-2 or TRBV6-3 and TRBJ2-4; weak D call: TRBD1 (5 bases). CDR3 size: 14 residues. The V end was cut by 7 bases, the J end by 0 bases, with 10 bases between. Germline V gene lookup returns CDR1 MNHEY and CDR2 SVGEGT. CDR3 sequence reads: CASNPRGAKNIQYF. CDR3 nucleotides: TGTGCCAGCAACCCAAGGGGAGCCAAAAACATTCAGTACTTC.

This clonotype was seen more than once but under ten times. The chain employs TRBV11-1 and TRBJ2-6; no reliable D call. There are 19 residues in the CDR3. Per germline, CDR1 SGHAT and CDR2 FQDESV (reference sequence). Trimming shortened V by 2 bases and J by 0 bases, and 17 bases separated the two germline ends. Written as DNA, the CDR3 is TGTGCCAGCAGCTTACCGGACCCTCCGGGCCTCTCTGGGGCCAACGTCCTGACTTTC. Protein: CASSLPDPPGLSGANVLTF.

The chain links TRBV7-8 to TRBJ2-7; TRBD1 aligns across 8 bases. J lost 6 bases, V lost 4 bases, and 11 bases had no gene match. Germline lookup yields CDR1 SGHVS and CDR2 FQNEAQ. The CDR3 is made up of 15 amino acids. The CDR3 DNA sequence: TGTGCCAGCAGCTCTACTGACAGGGGATGGCTCGAGCAGTACTTC. It is translated as CASSSTDRGWLEQYF.

This clonotype was observed a handful of times. The genes are TRBV20-1 and TRBJ2-1; D possibly corresponds to TRBD2 (5 bases). The V and J ends lost 3 bases and 6 bases respectively, with 21 bases between them. Germline-derived CDR1 and CDR2 are DFQATT and SNEGSKA (reference sequence). The CDR3 is 16 residues long. CDR3 DNA sequence: TGCAGTGCTAGTGGGAGACTCCGGATCGGCTCCAATGAGCAGTTCTTC. Protein product: CSASGRLRIGSNEQFF.

This clonotype has ten or more counts. V gene TRBV7-7 combines with J gene TRBJ1-1, with D uncertain. Trimming removed 4 bases at V and 0 bases at J, with 6 bases between. The germline V gene has CDR1 SSHAT and CDR2 FNYEAQ (reference sequence). This CDR3 has 13 amino acids. The CDR3 is CASSSTVNTEAFF. CDR3 nucleotide sequence: TGTGCCAGCAGCTCTACGGTGAACACTGAAGCTTTCTTT.

This clonotype came up a few times. The chain couples TRBV5-6 to TRBJ2-3; D is uncertain. The CDR3 is 13 amino acids. Germline V gene data show CDR1 as SGHDT and CDR2 as YYEEEE. V was trimmed by 3 bases and J by 6 bases, leaving 11 bases between them. CDR3 amino acids: CASSWKLHDTQYF. The CDR3 region has the DNA TGTGCCAGCAGCTGGAAACTACACGATACGCAGTATTTT.

This clonotype was seen a few times. The chain employs TRBV25-1 and TRBJ2-1; TRBD2 aligns across 8 bases. V shed 3 bases, J shed 6 bases, and the junction held 10 bases outside the gene matches. The germline V gene has CDR1 MGHDK and CDR2 SYGVNS. The CDR3 is made up of 16 amino acids. The CDR3 protein is CASSEPALAGLNEQFF. The CDR3 DNA sequence: TGTGCCAGCAGTGAGCCCGCTCTAGCGGGCCTCAATGAGCAGTTCTTC.

This clonotype was seen a few times. The rearrangement joins TRBV4-1 to TRBJ2-1; 13 nucleotides agree with TRBD2. Germline V lookup: CDR1 MGHRA, CDR2 YSYEKL. V was clipped by 2 bases and J by 7 bases; unmatched bases: 11. This CDR3 contains 18 residues. CDR3 sequence reads: CASSQTGTSGVGQNEQFF. CDR3 DNA sequence: TGCGCCAGCAGCCAAACCGGGACTAGCGGGGTGGGTCAAAATGAGCAGTTCTTC.

The genes are TRBV5-1 and TRBJ2-4; 8 nucleotides line up with TRBD2. This CDR3 has 16 residues. CDR1 is SGHRS and CDR2 is YFSETQ in the germline V gene. J gave up 1 base and V 1 base, and 4 bases lay outside the gene matches. CDR3 sequence reads: CASSLTGGRAKNIQYF. The CDR3 DNA reads as TGCGCCAGCAGCTTGACGGGGGGGAGGGCCAAAAACATTCAGTACTTC.

This clonotype was counted ten times or more. As DNA, the CDR3 is TGCGCCAGCAGCCCAATGCTAGGCTCCTACAATGAGCAGTTCTTC. Translation gives CASSPMLGSYNEQFF. The chain employs TRBV5-1 and TRBJ2-1; D is unresolved. The CDR3 runs 15 residues. The V gene's germline CDR1 is SGHRS and CDR2 YFSETQ. V shed 4 bases and J shed 0 bases, with 11 bases lying between them.

This clonotype was picked up a small number of times. The rearrangement uses TRBV7-2 and TRBJ1-1; D not resolved. The germline V gene has CDR1 SGHTA and CDR2 FQGNSA. CDR3 length equals 12 residues. V dropped 1 base and J dropped 5 bases, with 5 bases sitting between them. The CDR3 nucleotides are TGTGCCAGCAGCTTAGTACGAACTGAAGCTTTCTTT. Amino acid sequence: CASSLVRTEAFF.

J is TRBJ2-1 and V is TRBV6-6; unclear D gene. CDR3 length: 13 residues. Per the germline V gene, CDR1 is MNHNY and CDR2 is SVGAGI (reference sequence). V was shortened by 8 bases and J by 0 bases, with 8 bases between the two germline ends. This CDR3 is CASEASSYNEQFF. CDR3 DNA: TGTGCCAGCGAGGCCAGCTCCTACAATGAGCAGTTCTTC.

The table lists this clonotype with a few counts. The chain carries TRBV25-1 and TRBJ2-3; no reliable D call. From germline, CDR1 is MGHDK and CDR2 SYGVNS. Trimming pared 3 bases from V and 5 bases from J, leaving 18 bases between. The CDR3 is 16 amino acids. The CDR3 loop reads CASSESSYGAKDTQYF. CDR3 sequence (DNA): TGTGCCAGCAGTGAGTCCAGCTACGGTGCTAAAGATACGCAGTATTTT.

This clonotype showed up just a few times. The chain has TRBV7-2 and TRBJ2-1; 8 bases fit TRBD2. Germline CDR1 reads SGHTA; CDR2 reads FQGNSA. This CDR3 has 16 amino acids. The trim removed 2 bases at V and 7 bases at J, leaving 10 bases unmatched. The chain's CDR3 is CASSLKAGGVTNEQFF. The CDR3 DNA reads TGTGCCAGCAGCTTAAAGGCGGGGGGTGTGACTAATGAGCAGTTCTTC.

The chain links TRBV5-1 to TRBJ2-7, with 8 bases fitting TRBD1. Germline V CDR1 and CDR2: SGHRS, YFSETQ. The CDR3 totals 17 residues. Trimming took 2 bases from V and 2 from J; bases not matched to a gene: 12. In nucleotides, the CDR3 is TGCGCCAGCAGCTTAGTAGGTCGACCGGGACAGGCCTACGAGCAGTACTTC. Translated, it gives CASSLVGRPGQAYEQYF.

The chain joins TRBV5-1 to TRBJ2-5, with a tentative D call TRBD1 (6 bases). This CDR3 is 16 amino acids long. The germline V gene has CDR1 SGHRS and CDR2 YFSETQ. V shed 0 bases and J shed 1 base, with 13 bases lying between them. Written as DNA, the CDR3 is TGCGCCAGCAGCTTGGCCCCGGGACACCTCCAAGAGACCCAGTACTTC. Protein: CASSLAPGHLQETQYF. Based on the CDR3 plus reference TRBV5-1 and TRBJ2-5, the full variable domain is KAGVTQTPRYLIKTRGQQVTLSCSPISGHRSVSWYQQTPGQGLQFLFEYFSETQRNKGNFPGRFSGRQFSNSRSEMNVSTLELGDSALYLCASSLAPGHLQETQYFGPGTRLLVL.